This TCR beta chain stems from a study of shared clonotypes between healthy human individuals (TCRdb year 2020). The study in broad terms: A couple of women and a few men aged 18 to 49 years were included in the cohort. For each donor, CD4 naive and CD4 memory were each run on three plates, CD8 naive on two plates, and CD8 memory on one plate. Blood TCR repertoires of a handful of healthy adults were deeply sequenced to estimate repertoire size and the extent of clonotype sharing between individuals. To increase sequencing depth and limit assay-specific biases, TCR repertoire library preparation and sequencing were carried out by different laboratories using diverse techniques. Between about 0.94 and 10 billion PBMCs per donor were obtained by leukapheresis. Findings and caveats that apply to the study as a whole: Clonotypes shared by all four sorted-subset donors showed higher generation probabilities than non-shared clonotypes. Rarefaction of sorted-subset datasets indicated incomplete sequencing despite the large sequencing depth. Sampling was restricted to blood, and TCR repertoires in tissue are likely to differ from TCR repertoires in blood. The genetic and exposure-history diversity represented was limited by the small number of donors. Naive subsets generally had larger estimated clonotype richness than memory subsets. When a few donors were compared, the shared fraction of clonotypes was roughly 4.8% for naive CD4, roughly 3.3% for naive CD8, roughly 2.5% for memory CD4, and roughly 0.43% for memory CD8. Based on pairwise subsampling, the degree of clonotype sharing among donors was expected to be affected by sequencing depth.

CDR1 LNHDA and CDR2 SQIVND were looked up in the germline V gene (reference sequence). Trimming takes 3 bases from V and 3 bases from J, and the germline ends sit 9 bases apart. From its cysteine to its phenylalanine, the CDR3 spans 13 amino acids. The CDR3 DNA has 39 bases and is translated from base 1. Using the deep immunoSEQ assay, TCR CDR3 regions were amplified from genomic DNA by multiplex PCR. Extracted genomic DNA from each cell subset was distributed evenly across all wells of several immunoSEQ 96-well plates, and each plate was treated as a replicate. Each replicate PCR for sorted subsets received around 0.2 ug genomic DNA, equal to 28,000 or so T cell genomes. The purified libraries were quantified using a Qubit 3.0 fluorometer, sized with a Bioanalyzer 2100, and then quantified again using the KAPA Library Quantification kit. Each immunoSEQ 96-well plate was sequenced on its own single-read 150-cycle Illumina NextSeq 550 flow cell. The paper's processing steps were these. The immunoSEQ output contained only junctional sequences without quality scores, so filtering could not match that applied to full-length reads. Sequences were annotated with PyIR, a Python wrapper for IgBLAST v1.9, and V/J genes and CDR3 were assigned using IMGT germline references. Any read was removed if the V/J assignment was weak (E-value above 1e-6), the CDR3 was missing, or the read contained stop codons, out-of-frame junctions, or ambiguous translated residues. V3J clonotypes were defined as sequences sharing the same inferred V gene, J gene, and CDR3 amino acid sequence. Percentage overlap between repertoires was computed as shared unique clonotypes divided by the size of the smaller repertoire. RTK rarefaction, the Chao1 estimator, and Recon v2.1 estimates of unobserved clonotypes were used to assess repertoire richness. Generation probabilities were computed with OLGA for all TCRbeta clonotypes obtained by the gDNA method from several donors. In its TCRdb copy, this immuneACCESS table keeps in-frame sequences only and misses some clones. Where compared with another copy, unresolved V genes explain less than half of these, and the others have no known cause. V and J calls and clone size follow that table, whereas D and trimming were derived from the DNA. The sample yields a few million clones; 85% to 95% were counted once. The ten top clones hold over 0.12% of the sample.

Healthy HIV-negative adults with no recently reported acute infections or vaccinations were included as donors. Only Caucasian adults living in Nashville, Tennessee, USA were represented among the donors. CD4+ T cells were enriched by magnetic negative selection; naive cells were then positively selected on CD45RA, and the negative fraction formed the memory subset. Blood was collected by leukapheresis, and PBMCs were isolated by Ficoll-Histopaque density gradient centrifugation and then cryopreserved in liquid nitrogen vapor phase. Analytical flow cytometry was used to check the purity and quantity of every magnetically sorted T cell population. Genomic DNA was isolated from every sorted fraction and measured by UV absorbance on a Nanodrop 2000c. As to this clone: This clone's antigen is unknown. No much larger clone is present one base from it, and per-base qualities are unavailable. This sample includes further DNA sequences coding for the same CDR3.

The sample taken for sequencing was naive CD4+ T cells sorted from blood. Reading the label with the study, this specimen's cell subset or site is: CD45RA+ positively selected. The rearrangement joined TRBV19 to TRBJ2-7; TRBD1 is a possible D gene, resting on 7 matching bases. This TCR was sampled from a man in his late teens or twenties in good health. In nucleotides, the sequence is TGTGCCAGTAGTATTCAGGGGGGCTACGAGCAGTACTTC. Its coded protein is CASSIQGGYEQYF.